The clone carrying this T cell receptor beta chain has only a few counts. Germline V gene data show CDR1 as MDHEN and CDR2 as SYDVKM. Trimming took off 2 bases at V and 4 bases at J, with 15 bases between the two ends. The CDR3 length is 15 residues. The data stem from a study of blood T cell repertoires in COVID-19. Study at large: Some COVID-19 samples were acute and others convalescent; all came from the United States, Italy and Spain. T cells, B-cell-depleted T cells, or PBMCs supplied cDNA or gDNA.

In the study's own analysis: The authors estimated nucleated cell counts from reference gene primer amplification. This table comes from immunoSEQ multiplex PCR, and its TCRdb copy is limited to in-frame clones, with some not included. V and J calls and clone size are given by that table; D and trimming were obtained from the DNA. The sample lists fewer than 250,000 clones, around four fifths seen once, with over 9.5% in the top ten. Enrollment of patients from Seattle took place during active infection, with longitudinal follow-up. The TCR sequence derives from a woman older than 75 with COVID-19, enrolled during active disease. V gene TRBV28 combines with J gene TRBJ2-7; D uncertain. Specimen: peripheral blood. CDR3 region: CASSLNHNRVYEQYV. As DNA, the CDR3 is TGTGCCAGCAGTTTAAATCATAATCGGGTGTACGAGCAGTACGTC.